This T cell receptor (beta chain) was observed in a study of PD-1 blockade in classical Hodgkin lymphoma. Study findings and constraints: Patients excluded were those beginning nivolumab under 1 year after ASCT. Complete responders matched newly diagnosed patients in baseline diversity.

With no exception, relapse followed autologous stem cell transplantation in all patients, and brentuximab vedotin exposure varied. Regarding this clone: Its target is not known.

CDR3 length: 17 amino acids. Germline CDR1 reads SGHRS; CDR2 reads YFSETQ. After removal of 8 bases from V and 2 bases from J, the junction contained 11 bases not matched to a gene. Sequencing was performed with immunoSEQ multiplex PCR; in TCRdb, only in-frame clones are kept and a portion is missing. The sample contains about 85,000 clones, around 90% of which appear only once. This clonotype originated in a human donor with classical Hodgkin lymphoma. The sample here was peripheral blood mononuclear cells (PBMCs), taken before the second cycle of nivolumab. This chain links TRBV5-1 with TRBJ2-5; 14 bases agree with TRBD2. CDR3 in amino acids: CASSWGLAGVAQETQYF. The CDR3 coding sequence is TGCGCCAGTTCATGGGGACTAGCGGGAGTGGCTCAAGAGACCCAGTACTTC.